What follows are 9 T cell receptor beta chains derived from one specimen sequenced in a study of OX40 agonist ivuxolimab in advanced cancers. Produced via immunoSEQ multiplex PCR; TCRdb's table is partial and in-frame only. The sample shows over 100,000 clones, about nine tenths of them seen only once. The material was CD4+ or CD8+ T cells sorted from blood, obtained in a trial of the OX40 agonist ivuxolimab. The receptors were gathered from an adult with an advanced solid tumor such as melanoma, head and neck, liver or kidney cancer.

V usage is TRBV11-3 and J usage is TRBJ2-1; D is ambiguous. The germline V gene encodes CDR1 SGHNT and CDR2 YENEEA. Trimming took 4 bases from V and 6 from J, leaving 7 bases between them. The CDR3 covers 12 residues. In DNA form, the CDR3 reads TGTGCCAGCAGCTCGACACCCAATGAGCAGTTCTTC. This codes for CASSSTPNEQFF.

The rearrangement uses TRBV30 and TRBJ2-1, with TRBD2 identical over 7 bases. Trimming at V came to 1 base and at J to 9 bases, leaving 6 bases not matched to a gene. The CDR3 is 13 amino acids. CDR1 GTSNPN and CDR2 SVGIG come from the germline V gene (reference sequence). The CDR3 sequence: CAWSAPGRAEQFF. The CDR3 DNA follows: TGTGCCTGGAGTGCACCAGGGAGGGCTGAGCAGTTCTTC. Together with reference TRBV30 and TRBJ2-1, the CDR3 gives the full variable domain: SQTIHQWPATLVQPVGSPLSLECTVEGTSNPNLYWYRQAAGRGLQLLFYSVGIGQISSEVPQNLSASRPQDRQFILSSKKLLLSDSGFYLCAWSAPGRAEQFFGPGTRLTVL.

The CDR3 loop is CASSFGASTGNEQFF. In nucleotides, the CDR3 is TGTGCCAGCAGTTTCGGCGCTTCGACAGGGAATGAGCAGTTCTTC. The J gene is TRBJ2-1, the V gene TRBV27; 7 bases fit TRBD1. V dropped 3 bases and J dropped 7; count of bases not matched to a gene: 9. Germline V gene data show CDR1 as MNHEY and CDR2 as SMNVEV (reference sequence). CDR3 length: 15 residues.

The genes are TRBV5-1 and TRBJ2-5; 10 bases are a match to TRBD1. In germline, CDR1 is SGHRS, CDR2 YFSETQ. Trimming at V came to 0 bases and at J to 5 bases, leaving 4 bases not matched to a gene. The CDR3 totals 15 residues. This chain's CDR3 is CASSLVGTGEETQYF. The DNA for the CDR3 is TGCGCCAGCAGCTTGGTAGGGACAGGGGAGGAGACCCAGTACTTC.

J is TRBJ2-2 and V is TRBV19, with D possibly being TRBD1 or TRBD2 (5 bases each). Germline V gene lookup returns CDR1 LNHDA and CDR2 SQIVND (reference sequence). CDR3 length: 17 residues. Trimming stripped 0 bases from V and 5 bases from J, with 16 bases between. The DNA of the CDR3 is TGTGCCAGTAGTATAGACAGGGACCGCCCGGAGACCGGGGAGCTGTTTTTT. Protein product: CASSIDRDRPETGELFF.

This clone was seen only once. The chain carries TRBV7-9 and TRBJ2-7; D may be TRBD1 (6 bases). Germline CDR1 SEHNR, CDR2 FQNEAQ (reference sequence). CDR3 length equals 13 residues. V was pared by 8 bases and J by 3 bases, with 14 bases between. The CDR3 sequence is CASEEEGGYEQYF. CDR3 DNA: TGTGCCAGCGAGGAGGAAGGGGGCTACGAGCAGTACTTC.

This rearrangement joins TRBV10-3 to TRBJ2-1, with 11 bases lining up with TRBD2. The CDR3 loop spans 16 amino acids. CDR1 is ENHRY, CDR2 SYGVKD, per germline. J gave up 8 bases and V 7 bases, and 13 bases lay outside the gene matches. The CDR3 protein is CAITSVAGGPLDEQFF. The CDR3 bases are TGTGCCATCACCTCTGTAGCGGGAGGGCCTCTGGATGAGCAGTTCTTC.

The J gene is TRBJ2-7, the V gene TRBV10-2; 9 nucleotides line up with TRBD1. The CDR3 contains 15 residues. Trimming cost V 6 bases and J 4 bases; bases outside gene matches: 10. Germline values: CDR1 WSHSY, CDR2 SAAADI. CDR3 residues: CASRRDRDSGYEQYF. For the CDR3, the DNA is TGCGCCAGCAGGAGGGACAGGGACAGTGGGTACGAGCAGTACTTC.

A few counts support this clone. The V and J genes are TRBV4-1 and TRBJ2-3; D unclear. V shed 3 bases and J shed 8 bases, with 12 bases lying between them. CDR1 and CDR2 (germline): MGHRA, YSYEKL. The CDR3 length is 13 residues. CDR3 in amino acids: CASSHERRGTQYF. The CDR3 DNA reads as TGCGCCAGCAGCCACGAGCGTAGAGGTACGCAGTATTTT.